These 5 T cell receptor beta chains came from one sample sequenced in a study of Graves' ophthalmopathy and Graves' hyperthyroidism. Amplification of the TCR beta CDR3 regions used RNA transcripts (as template). The workflow started with a first-round RT-PCR run with HTBI primers and then moved on to a second-round multiplex PCR. One entry per CDR3 protein results from TCRdb running MiXCR on the multiplex PCR reads. The table has around 26,000 distinct CDR3 sequences, 45% to 60% seen once. Sequencing was done on a sample of peripheral blood. Receptor source: an adult woman with stable Graves' hyperthyroidism.

This clonotype has at least ten counts. A much larger clone differs by one base, so this may be a read error. This chain links TRBV5-4 with TRBJ2-7; 8 bases are a match to TRBD1. V was pared by 4 bases and J by 2 bases, with 5 bases of the junction left unmatched. CDR1 SGHNT and CDR2 YYREEE come from the germline V gene (reference sequence). This CDR3 has 14 amino acids. The CDR3 DNA is TGTGCCAGCAGCAGCGACAGGGGCGCCTACGAGCAGTACTTC. Translating it yields CASSSDRGAYEQYF.

By its share, this clonotype is medium-sized. The CDR3 DNA reads TGTGCCAGCAGCGTAGGGAGCTCCTACGAGCAGTACTTC. Amino acids: CASSVGSSYEQYF. This chain connects TRBV9 to TRBJ2-7, with D unclear. The CDR3 has 13 amino acids. V was pared by 0 bases and J by 0 bases, with 4 bases between. The V gene's germline CDR1 is SGDLS and CDR2 YYNGEE.

The chain combines TRBV2 with TRBJ2-3, with 12 bases lining up with TRBD2. Germline CDR1 reads SNHLY; CDR2 reads FYNNEI. The CDR3 is made up of 16 amino acids. V lost 3 bases, J lost 10 bases, and 11 bases stayed unmatched. The CDR3 region is CASSDGLAGGQGSQYF. The CDR3 bases are TGTGCCAGCAGTGATGGGCTAGCGGGAGGGCAGGGGTCGCAGTATTTT.

The rearrangement links TRBV7-9 to TRBJ2-5; D might be TRBD2 (5 bases). The CDR3 covers 14 residues. The ends were cut back, 5 bases at V and 7 bases at J, with 17 bases in the middle. CDR1 is SEHNR and CDR2 is FQNEAQ in the germline V gene (reference sequence). The chain's CDR3 is CASSPRADLGTQYF. As DNA, the CDR3 is TGTGCCAGCAGCCCGAGGGCTGATCTCGGGACCCAGTACTTC.

This chain links TRBV7-9 with TRBJ2-3, with TRBD1 matching over 7 bases. CDR1 and CDR2 (germline): SEHNR, FQNEAQ (reference sequence). V shed 5 bases, J shed 0 bases, and the junction held 8 bases outside the gene matches. This CDR3 contains 16 residues. The CDR3 region is CASSGPTGSSTDTQYF. For the CDR3, the DNA is TGTGCCAGCAGCGGGCCGACAGGGTCTAGCACAGATACGCAGTATTTT.